The rows below give T cell receptor beta chains drawn from one sample of a study of cytomegalovirus exposure and HLA in healthy donors. Only in-frame clones appear in the TCRdb table, and some are missing; sequencing was by immunoSEQ multiplex PCR. The top ten clones hold 0.8% to 0.85% of a sample with about 400,000 clones, 70% to 90% of them seen once. The sequencing sample was made of PBMCs. The receptors were sampled from a young woman in good health and CMV-seronegative. Both conserved end residues are part of each CDR3. The D gene is left open where the match is weak. The listing skips clone size in some rows; elsewhere it reads once, few, many or a size class.

TRBJ1-1 . TRBV4-1 . TGCGCCAGCAGATCAAACAGGAGAGTCACTGAAGCTTTCTTT CASRSNRRVTEAFF
TRBJ2-7 . TRBV27 . TGTGCCAGCAGTTTCGGCAGACAGAGCTCCTACGAGCAGTACTTC CASSFGRQSSYEQYF
TRBJ2-6 . TRBV6-5 . TGTGCCAGCAGTTTTTACTCTGGGGCCAACGTCCTGACTTTC CASSFYSGANVLTF
TRBJ2-2 . TRBV4-1 TRBD2 TGCGCCAGCAGCCATCTTCGGGGGGGCGGCACCGGGGAGCTGTTTTTT CASSHLRGGGTGELFF
TRBJ1-1 . TRBV6-1 TRBD1 TGTGCCAGCAGTCAAGGACAGGGCTGGACTGAAGCTTTCTTT CASSQGQGWTEAFF
TRBJ1-3 . TRBV4-1 . TGCGCCAGCAGCCAAGAGACAGGCCGAAGAGACCCCATATATTTT CASSQETGRRDPIYF
TRBJ2-7 . TRBV27 TRBD1 TGTGCCAGCAGTTTACGGAGGACAGGGTCCTACGAGCAGTACTTC CASSLRRTGSYEQYF
TRBJ1-5 . TRBV20-1 . TGCAGTGTCCAGGGCAATCAGCCCCAGCATTTT CSVQGNQPQHF
TRBJ2-1 . TRBV27 TRBD2 TGTGCCAGCAATAAGGGACTAGCGGGATCCTTCTCCTACAATGAGCAGTTCTTC CASNKGLAGSFSYNEQFF
TRBJ2-5 once TRBV19 TRBD1 TGTGCCAGTAGGGGCCGGGACAGGGACCAAGAGACCCAGTACTTC CASRGRDRDQETQYF
TRBJ1-1 . TRBV11-2 TRBD1 TGTGCCAGCAGTTATAAACAGGGGGCTGAAACTGAAGCTTTCTTT CASSYKQGAETEAFF
TRBJ1-5 . TRBV6-1 . TGTGCCAGCAGTGAACCAGGAAGAAATCAGCCCCAGCATTTT CASSEPGRNQPQHF
TRBJ2-4 . TRBV4-1 TRBD2 TGCGCCAGCAGCCAAGATCCTAGCGGGGGAAACATTCAGTACTTC CASSQDPSGGNIQYF
TRBJ2-3 . TRBV5-1 TRBD1 TGCGCCAGCAGACAGGGACAGCGCACAGATACGCAGTATTTT CASRQGQRTDTQYF
TRBJ1-1 . TRBV7-9 TRBD1 TGTGCCAGCAGCTTGGGACAGGGTACGGGTGAAGCTTTCTTT CASSLGQGTGEAFF
TRBJ2-5 . TRBV25-1 . TGTGCCAGCAGTGAATCCTGGTTGGGCAGAAAAGAGACCCAGTACTTC CASSESWLGRKETQYF
TRBJ1-1 few TRBV4-2 . TGTGCCAGCAGCCAAGATTGGGCCAACACTGAAGCTTTCTTT CASSQDWANTEAFF